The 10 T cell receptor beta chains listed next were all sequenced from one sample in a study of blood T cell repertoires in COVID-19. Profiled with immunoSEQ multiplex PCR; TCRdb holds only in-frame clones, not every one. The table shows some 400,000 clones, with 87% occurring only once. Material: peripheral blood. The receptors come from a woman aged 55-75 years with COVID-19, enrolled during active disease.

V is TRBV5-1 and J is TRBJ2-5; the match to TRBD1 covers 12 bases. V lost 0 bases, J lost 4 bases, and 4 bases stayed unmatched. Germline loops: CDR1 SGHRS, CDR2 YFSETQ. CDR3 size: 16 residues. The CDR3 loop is CASSLAGQGAGETQYF. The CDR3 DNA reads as TGCGCCAGCAGCTTGGCGGGACAGGGGGCGGGAGAGACCCAGTACTTC.

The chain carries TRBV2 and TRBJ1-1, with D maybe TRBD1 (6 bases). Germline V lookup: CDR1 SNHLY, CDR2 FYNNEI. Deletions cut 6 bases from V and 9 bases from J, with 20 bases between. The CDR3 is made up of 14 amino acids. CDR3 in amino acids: CASSPHRTEEKAFF. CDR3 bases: TGTGCCAGCAGCCCTCATCGGACAGAGGAAAAAGCTTTCTTT.

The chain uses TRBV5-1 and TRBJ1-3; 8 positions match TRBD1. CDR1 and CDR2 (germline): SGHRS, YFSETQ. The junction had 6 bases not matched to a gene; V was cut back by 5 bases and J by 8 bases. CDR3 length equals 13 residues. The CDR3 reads CASRGQDGDTIYF. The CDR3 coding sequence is TGCGCCAGCAGGGGACAGGATGGGGACACCATATATTTT.

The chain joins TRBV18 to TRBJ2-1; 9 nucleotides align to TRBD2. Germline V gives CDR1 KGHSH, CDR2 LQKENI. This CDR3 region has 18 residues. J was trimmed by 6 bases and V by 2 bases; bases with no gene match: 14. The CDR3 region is CASSPSLIRGLAANEQFF. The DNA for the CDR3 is TGTGCCAGCTCACCAAGTTTAATAAGGGGACTAGCCGCCAATGAGCAGTTCTTC.

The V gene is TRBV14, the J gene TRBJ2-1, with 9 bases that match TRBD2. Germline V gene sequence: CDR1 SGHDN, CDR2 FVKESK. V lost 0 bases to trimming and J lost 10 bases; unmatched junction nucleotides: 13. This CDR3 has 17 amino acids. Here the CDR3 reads CASSQDGRGGISNEQFF. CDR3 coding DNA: TGTGCCAGCAGCCAAGATGGGCGGGGGGGAATATCGAACGAGCAGTTCTTC.

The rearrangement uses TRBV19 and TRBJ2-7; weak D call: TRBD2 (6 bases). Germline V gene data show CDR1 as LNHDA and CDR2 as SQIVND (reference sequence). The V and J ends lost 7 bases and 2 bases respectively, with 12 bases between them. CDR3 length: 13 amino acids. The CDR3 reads CASNGGRTYEQYF. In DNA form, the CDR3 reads TGTGCCAGTAATGGAGGGAGGACCTACGAGCAGTACTTC.

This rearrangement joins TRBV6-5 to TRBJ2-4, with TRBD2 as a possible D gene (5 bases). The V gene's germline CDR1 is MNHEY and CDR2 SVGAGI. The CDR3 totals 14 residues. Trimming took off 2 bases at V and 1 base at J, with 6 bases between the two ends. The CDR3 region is CASSYREAKNIQYF. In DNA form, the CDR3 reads TGTGCCAGCAGTTACAGGGAGGCCAAAAACATTCAGTACTTC.

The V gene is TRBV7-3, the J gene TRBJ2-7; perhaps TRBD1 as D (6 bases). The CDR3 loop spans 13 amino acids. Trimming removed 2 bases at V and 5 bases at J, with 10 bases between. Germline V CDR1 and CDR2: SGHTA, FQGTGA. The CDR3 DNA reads TGTGCCAGCAGCTTAGGGGGCTTGGACGAGCAGTACTTC. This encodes CASSLGGLDEQYF.

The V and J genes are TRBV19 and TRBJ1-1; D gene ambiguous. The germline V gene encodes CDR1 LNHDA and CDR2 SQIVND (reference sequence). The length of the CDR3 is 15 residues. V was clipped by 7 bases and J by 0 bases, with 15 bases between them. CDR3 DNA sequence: TGTGCCAGTAAACTAGCTCAAACAGTGAACACTGAAGCTTTCTTT. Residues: CASKLAQTVNTEAFF.

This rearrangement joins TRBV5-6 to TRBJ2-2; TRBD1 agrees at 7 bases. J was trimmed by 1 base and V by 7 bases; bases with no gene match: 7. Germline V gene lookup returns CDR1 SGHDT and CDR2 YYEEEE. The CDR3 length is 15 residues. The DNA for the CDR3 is TGTGCCAGCCGTGACGGGACAGTGAACACCGGGGAGCTGTTTTTT. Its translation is CASRDGTVNTGELFF.